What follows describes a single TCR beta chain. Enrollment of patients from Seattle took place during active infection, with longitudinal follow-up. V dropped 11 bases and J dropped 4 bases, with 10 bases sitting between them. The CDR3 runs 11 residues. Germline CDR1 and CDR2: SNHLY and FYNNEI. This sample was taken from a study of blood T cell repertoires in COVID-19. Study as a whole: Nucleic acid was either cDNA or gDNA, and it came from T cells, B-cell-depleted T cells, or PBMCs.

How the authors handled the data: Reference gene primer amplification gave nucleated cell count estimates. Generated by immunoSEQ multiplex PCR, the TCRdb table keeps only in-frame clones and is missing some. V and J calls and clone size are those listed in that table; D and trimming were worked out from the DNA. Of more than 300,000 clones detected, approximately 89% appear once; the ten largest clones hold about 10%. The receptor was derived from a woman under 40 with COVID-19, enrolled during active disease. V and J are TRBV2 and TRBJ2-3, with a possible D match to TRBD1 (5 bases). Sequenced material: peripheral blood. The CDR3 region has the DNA TGTGCCGGGTTAGGGGCAGATACGCAGTATTTT. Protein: CAGLGADTQYF.